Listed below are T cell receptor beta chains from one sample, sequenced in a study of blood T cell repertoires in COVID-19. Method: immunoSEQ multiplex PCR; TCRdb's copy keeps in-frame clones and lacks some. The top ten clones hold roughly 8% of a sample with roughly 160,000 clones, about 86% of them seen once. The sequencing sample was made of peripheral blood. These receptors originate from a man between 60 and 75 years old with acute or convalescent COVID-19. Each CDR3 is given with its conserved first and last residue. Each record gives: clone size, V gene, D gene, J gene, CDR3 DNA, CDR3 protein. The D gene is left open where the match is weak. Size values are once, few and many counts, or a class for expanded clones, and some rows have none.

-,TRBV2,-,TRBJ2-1,TGTGCCAGCCTACTGGAGGGGCTAATCCACAATGAGCAGTTCTTC,CASLLEGLIHNEQFF
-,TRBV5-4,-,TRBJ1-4,TGTGCCAGCAGTCCCCAGGAAACTAATGAAAAACTGTTTTTT,CASSPQETNEKLFF
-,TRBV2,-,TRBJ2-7,TGTGCCACCAGGTTGAATGGTCAAGCTGCCGACGAGCAGTACTTC,CATRLNGQAADEQYF
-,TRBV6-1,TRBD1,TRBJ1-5,TGTGCCAGCAGTGAAGGGACAGGGTGGTATCAGCCCCAGCATTTT,CASSEGTGWYQPQHF
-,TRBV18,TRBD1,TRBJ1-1,TGTGCCAGCTCACCCGGGACAGGGATGAACACTGAAGCTTTCTTT,CASSPGTGMNTEAFF
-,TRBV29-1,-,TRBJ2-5,TGCAGCGTTGTAGTAGCGAGAGAGACCCAGTACTTC,CSVVVARETQYF
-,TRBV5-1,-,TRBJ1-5,TGCGCCAGCAGCCTCCTCCCCCTGGCGGGGAATCAGCCCCAGCATTTT,CASSLLPLAGNQPQHF
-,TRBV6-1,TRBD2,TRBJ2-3,TGTGCCAGCAGTGAGGGGGCGGGAGCGGGAGGTTTAGATACGCAGTATTTT,CASSEGAGAGGLDTQYF
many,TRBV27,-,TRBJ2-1,TGTGCCAGCAGGACTGGGGGCGTGAACAATGAGCAGTTCTTC,CASRTGGVNNEQFF
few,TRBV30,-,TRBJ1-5,TGTGCCTTGACAGAAAACAGCAATCAGCCCCAGCATTTT,CALTENSNQPQHF
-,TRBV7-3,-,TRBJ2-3,TGTGCCAGCAGCAAAGAGGGCGGGCGACCGTATTTT,CASSKEGGRPYF
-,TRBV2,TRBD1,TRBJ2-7,TGTGCCAGCAGATCGGGACAGAGGCAGCCCTACGAGCAGTACTTC,CASRSGQRQPYEQYF
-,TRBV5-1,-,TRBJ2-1,TGCGCCAGCAGCCAGGCGAGCCCGGGGGTTAGGGGTGAGCAGTTCTTC,CASSQASPGVRGEQFF
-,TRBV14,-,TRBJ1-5,TGTGCCAGCAGCCGCGAGCGTGGACAGCCCCAGCATTTT,CASSRERGQPQHF
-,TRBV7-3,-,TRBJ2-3,TGTGCCAGCAGCAATCGGGGGACTAGCACAGATACGCAGTATTTT,CASSNRGTSTDTQYF
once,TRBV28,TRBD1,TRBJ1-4,TGTGCCAGCACCCCTGAGACAGGGGGCTGGGAAAAACTGTTTTTT,CASTPETGGWEKLFF
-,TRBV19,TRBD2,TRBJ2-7,TGTGCCAGTAGTACCAGGACTAGCGGGTCCTCCTACGAGCAGTACTTC,CASSTRTSGSSYEQYF
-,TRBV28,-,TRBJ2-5,TGTGCCAGCAACCTCGTCAGACAAGAGACCCAGTACTTC,CASNLVRQETQYF
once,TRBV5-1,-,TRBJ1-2,TGCGCCAGCAGCTTGGTGTCAGGCAACTATGGCTACACCTTC,CASSLVSGNYGYTF
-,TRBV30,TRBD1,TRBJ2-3,TGTGCCTGGAGTGCCGGGACAGGGGGCACAGATACGCAGTATTTT,CAWSAGTGGTDTQYF
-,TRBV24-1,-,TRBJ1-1,TGTGCCACCAGTGGAGCAGGGGCAGTGAACACTGAAGCTTTCTTT,CATSGAGAVNTEAFF
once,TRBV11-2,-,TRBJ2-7,TGTGCCAGCAGCTTACGGGGAACATACGAGCAGTACTTC,CASSLRGTYEQYF
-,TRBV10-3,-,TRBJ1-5,TGTGCCATCAGTGAGTTTCAGGGGAGCAATCAGCCCCAGCATTTT,CAISEFQGSNQPQHF
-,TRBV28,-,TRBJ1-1,TGTGCCTCAGAGGACAGGAACACTGAAGCTTTCTTT,CASEDRNTEAFF
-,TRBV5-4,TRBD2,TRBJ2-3,TGTGCCAGCAGCTTGGGGCTAGCGGGATTAAAGTCAGATACGCAGTATTTT,CASSLGLAGLKSDTQYF
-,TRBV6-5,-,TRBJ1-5,TGTGCCAGCAGCGGACATATAAGCAATCAGCCCCAGCATTTT,CASSGHISNQPQHF
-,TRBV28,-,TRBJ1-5,TGTGCCAGCAGACAGGGACATTATAGCAATCAGCCCCAGCATTTT,CASRQGHYSNQPQHF
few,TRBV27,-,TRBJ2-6,TGTGCCAGCCGGGGGAAGGTATTGATCCCTGGGGCCAACGTCCTGACTTTC,CASRGKVLIPGANVLTF
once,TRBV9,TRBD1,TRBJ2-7,TGTGCCAGCAGCAAGGGACAGGTGACCTACGAGCAGTACTTC,CASSKGQVTYEQYF
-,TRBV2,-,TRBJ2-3,TGTGCCACCTTGCCGGGGACAGATACGCAGTATTTT,CATLPGTDTQYF
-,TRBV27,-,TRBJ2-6,TGTGCCAGCAGTTTCCCGGGTGCCGGGGCCAACGTCCTGACTTTC,CASSFPGAGANVLTF
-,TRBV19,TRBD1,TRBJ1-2,TGTGCCAGTAGTTTGAGGGGGCCTGGTGGCTACACCTTC,CASSLRGPGGYTF
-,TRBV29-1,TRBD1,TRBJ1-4,TGCAGCATTTGGACAGGGCGGGATGGAAAACTGTTTTTT,CSIWTGRDGKLFF